What follows are 19 T cell receptor beta chains derived from one specimen sequenced in a study of shared clonotypes between healthy human individuals. The method was immunoSEQ multiplex PCR; TCRdb's version includes in-frame clones alone and lacks a portion of them. Altogether roughly 2.1 million clones are present, 93% being singletons, with the ten largest covering 1.5% to 2%. CD45RO-negative CD8 cells positively selected for CCR7 made up the naive population, which excluded terminally differentiated effector memory CD45RA+ cells. The sample taken for sequencing was naive CD8+ T cells from PBMCs. The receptors here all came from a man between 18 and 29 years old in good health. Some clones in this sample may be carry-over from other donors' samples.

The chain has TRBV28 and TRBJ2-3; 7 nucleotides match TRBD2. Trimming removed 9 bases from V and 2 bases from J; junction bases left unmatched: 8. This CDR3 spans 14 amino acids. Germline CDR1 reads MDHEN; CDR2 reads SYDVKM. CDR3 nucleotides: TGTGCCAGTACTAGCGCAAGTTTCACAGATACGCAGTATTTT. As protein: CASTSASFTDTQYF.

The chain uses TRBV11-2 and TRBJ1-2; TRBD1 matches at 8 bases. The CDR3 sequence is 14 residues long. In germline, CDR1 is SGHAT, CDR2 FQNNGV. Trimming removed 5 bases from V and 8 bases from J; junction bases left unmatched: 10. The CDR3 DNA reads as TGTGCCAGCAGCCCGGGACAGGTTTTCGGAGGCTACACCTTC. Protein sequence: CASSPGQVFGGYTF.

The chain has TRBV25-1 and TRBJ2-4, with no clear D. The CDR3 sequence is 15 residues long. Germline CDR1 reads MGHDK; CDR2 reads SYGVNS. Trimming removed 1 base at V and 7 bases at J, with 14 bases between. The CDR3 nucleotides are TGTGCCAGCAGTGAATTCGGCTCCTCTGGGAACATTCAGTACTTC. Its protein is CASSEFGSSGNIQYF.

Notes on this clone: This sample includes further DNA sequences coding for the same CDR3. CDR3 DNA sequence: TGTGCCAGCAGTTACTCGGAGGGGATCTATGGCTACACCTTC. This gives the protein CASSYSEGIYGYTF. V usage is TRBV6-5 and J usage is TRBJ1-2, with a weak D call TRBD1 (5 bases). Germline loops: CDR1 MNHEY, CDR2 SVGAGI. Trimming removed 0 bases from V and 4 bases from J, with 9 bases in between. The CDR3 is 14 residues long.

This sequence joins TRBV7-9 and TRBJ1-1; D remains unclear. CDR3 size: 15 residues. The V end was cut by 4 bases, the J end by 1 base, with 13 bases between. Germline V lookup: CDR1 SEHNR, CDR2 FQNEAQ (reference sequence). CDR3 loop: CASSSVAAGNTEAFF. The CDR3 DNA reads as TGTGCCAGCAGCTCCGTAGCGGCGGGGAACACTGAAGCTTTCTTT.

The CDR3 DNA sequence: TGTGCCAGCAGTGAATTTTTCCGGACAGCCGGTAATGAAAAACTGTTTTTT. It encodes CASSEFFRTAGNEKLFF. The genes are TRBV25-1 and TRBJ1-4; D may be TRBD1 (6 bases). Per the germline V gene, CDR1 is MGHDK and CDR2 is SYGVNS. V was shortened by 1 base and J by 4 bases, with 16 bases between the two germline ends. The CDR3 loop spans 17 amino acids.

The chain combines TRBV9 with TRBJ1-4; 8 bases map to TRBD1. This CDR3 is built from 14 residues. Germline lookup yields CDR1 SGDLS and CDR2 YYNGEE. The trim removed 4 bases at V and 11 bases at J, leaving 10 bases unmatched. As DNA, the CDR3 is TGTGCCAGCAGCCAATACACGACAGGGGACAAACTGTTTTTT. This translates into CASSQYTTGDKLFF.

J is TRBJ2-7 and V is TRBV30; D might be TRBD1 (5 bases). The CDR3 runs 14 residues. Per the germline V gene, CDR1 is GTSNPN and CDR2 is SVGIG (reference sequence). V was cut by 7 bases and J by 0 bases, with 16 bases left in between. DNA for the CDR3: TGTGCCTCTTGGTCGACGGACACCTCCTACGAGCAGTACTTC. As protein: CASWSTDTSYEQYF.

This rearrangement joins TRBV7-6 to TRBJ1-1, with 10 bases identical to TRBD1. This CDR3 spans 14 amino acids. Germline V lookup: CDR1 SGHVS, CDR2 FNYEAQ. The J segment lost 5 bases and the V segment lost 3 bases, leaving 3 bases of the junction unmatched. The CDR3 is CASSLDRGITEAFF. DNA for the CDR3: TGTGCCAGCAGCTTGGACAGGGGGATAACTGAAGCTTTCTTT.

This rearrangement joins TRBV6-4 to TRBJ1-2, with 9 bases aligning to TRBD1. Germline CDR1 reads MRHNA; CDR2 reads SNTAGT. CDR3 length: 15 amino acids. After removal of 4 bases from V and 0 bases from J, the junction contained 3 bases not matched to a gene. Here the CDR3 reads CASSGGTGPNYGYTF. The CDR3 nucleotides are TGTGCCAGCAGTGGGGGGACAGGGCCTAACTATGGCTACACCTTC.

This clone was detected once. The rearrangement uses TRBV7-9 and TRBJ2-3, with TRBD2 identical over 7 bases. The J segment lost 3 bases and the V segment lost 5 bases, leaving 11 bases of the junction unmatched. Germline V lookup: CDR1 SEHNR, CDR2 FQNEAQ (reference sequence). CDR3 length: 16 amino acids. The CDR3 sequence: CASSPREVKSTDTQYF. In DNA, the CDR3 is TGTGCCAGCAGCCCCCGGGAGGTGAAAAGTACAGATACGCAGTATTTT. The full variable domain, with the rest looked up from reference TRBV7-9 and TRBJ2-3, is DTGVSQNPRHKITKRGQNVTFRCDPISEHNRLYWYRQTLGQGPEFLTYFQNEAQLEKSRLLSDRFSAERPKGSFSTLEIQRTEQGDSAMYLCASSPREVKSTDTQYFGPGTRLTVL.

The chain uses TRBV4-1 and TRBJ2-5, with D possibly TRBD2 on 7 matching bases. V gave up 4 bases and J gave up 4 bases, with 22 bases separating them. Germline V gene sequence: CDR1 MGHRA, CDR2 YSYEKL. CDR3 size: 17 residues. CDR3 in DNA: TGCGCCAGCAGCCCTCAAGGGGGGGGAAGAGGATCAGAGACCCAGTACTTC. Residues: CASSPQGGGRGSETQYF.

This chain uses TRBV11-2 with TRBJ2-2; D not resolved. V was pared by 4 bases and J by 5 bases, with 11 bases between. The CDR3 runs 14 residues. From germline, CDR1 is SGHAT and CDR2 FQNNGV. The DNA for the CDR3 is TGTGCCAGCAGCTCTCGGACCGCTACCGGGGAGCTGTTTTTT. It codes for CASSSRTATGELFF.

This rearrangement joins TRBV27 to TRBJ1-1; D gene uncertain. V lost 4 bases and J 0 bases, leaving 9 bases between the germline ends. CDR1 is MNHEY, CDR2 SMNVEV, per germline (reference sequence). CDR3 length: 14 residues. The CDR3 spells CASSSAALNTEAFF. The CDR3 nucleotides read TGTGCCAGCAGTTCCGCGGCATTGAACACTGAAGCTTTCTTT.

The chain has TRBV19 and TRBJ2-7, with 13 bases identical to TRBD2. Germline V gene data show CDR1 as LNHDA and CDR2 as SQIVND (reference sequence). This CDR3 is built from 15 residues. Losses at the gene ends were 4 bases for V and 4 bases for J; bases not matched to a gene: 4. The CDR3 nucleotides are TGTGCCAGTAGTAACGGACTAGCGGGAGTGTACGAGCAGTACTTC. Protein: CASSNGLAGVYEQYF.

The chain is built from TRBV13 and TRBJ2-1; TRBD1 agrees at 7 bases. Looked up from germline, CDR1 is PRHDT and CDR2 is FYEKMQ (reference sequence). J was trimmed by 8 bases and V by 7 bases; bases with no gene match: 23. This CDR3 is 18 amino acids long. The CDR3 here is CASTLPPGQLVSGDEQFF. CDR3 bases: TGTGCCAGCACGCTCCCCCCGGGACAGTTGGTATCCGGGGATGAGCAGTTCTTC. Full variable domain (rest looked up from reference TRBV13 and TRBJ2-1): AAGVIQSPRHLIKEKRETATLKCYPIPRHDTVYWYQQGPGQDPQFLISFYEKMQSDKGSIPDRFSAQQFSDYHSELNMSSLELGDSALYFCASTLPPGQLVSGDEQFFGPGTRLTVL.

The chain employs TRBV5-8 and TRBJ2-7; no clear D gene. Per germline, CDR1 SGHTS and CDR2 YDEGEE. V lost 4 bases and J lost 2, with 7 bases in between. This CDR3 comprises 12 residues. The CDR3 loop is CASSPRTYEQYF. CDR3 coding DNA: TGTGCCAGCAGCCCTCGGACCTACGAGCAGTACTTC. The whole variable domain, remainder taken from reference TRBV5-8 and TRBJ2-7, is EAGVTQSPTHLIKTRGQQATLRCSPISGHTSVYWYQQALGLGLQFLLWYDEGEERNRGNFPPRFSGRQFPNYSSELNVNALELEDSALYLCASSPRTYEQYFGPGTRLTVT.

This chain joins TRBV9 and TRBJ2-7; 9 positions match TRBD1. The J segment lost 2 bases and the V segment lost 3 bases, leaving 6 bases of the junction unmatched. Germline CDR1 reads SGDLS; CDR2 reads YYNGEE. The length of the CDR3 is 15 residues. The chain's CDR3 is CASSASGTGPYEQYF. For the CDR3, the DNA is TGTGCCAGCAGCGCGTCCGGGACAGGGCCCTACGAGCAGTACTTC.

This chain uses TRBV5-4 with TRBJ2-7, with D possibly matching TRBD2 (6 bases). From germline, CDR1 is SGHNT and CDR2 YYREEE (reference sequence). The CDR3 totals 14 residues. Trimming pared 0 bases from V and 3 bases from J, leaving 10 bases between. CDR3 coding DNA: TGTGCCAGCAGCTTGGGTGGGGGGTACTACGAGCAGTACTTC. This codes for CASSLGGGYYEQYF.